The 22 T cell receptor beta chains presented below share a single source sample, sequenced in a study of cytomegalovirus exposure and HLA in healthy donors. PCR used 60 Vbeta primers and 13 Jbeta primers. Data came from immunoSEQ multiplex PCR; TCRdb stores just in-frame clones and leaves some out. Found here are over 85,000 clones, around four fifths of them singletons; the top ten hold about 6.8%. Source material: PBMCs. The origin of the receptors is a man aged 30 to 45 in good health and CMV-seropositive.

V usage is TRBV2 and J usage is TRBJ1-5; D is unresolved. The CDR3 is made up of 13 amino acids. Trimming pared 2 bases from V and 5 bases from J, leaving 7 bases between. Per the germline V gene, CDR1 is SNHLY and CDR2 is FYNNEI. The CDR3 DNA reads TGTGCCAGCAGTGAAAGGAGAGATCAGCCCCAGCATTTT. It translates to CASSERRDQPQHF.

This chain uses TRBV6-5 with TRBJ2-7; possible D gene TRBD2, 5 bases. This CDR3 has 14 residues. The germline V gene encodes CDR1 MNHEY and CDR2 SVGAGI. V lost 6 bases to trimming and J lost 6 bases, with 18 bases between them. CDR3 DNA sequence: TGTGCCAGCAGCGACTCCCCCCTAGCTGGCGAGCAGTACTTC. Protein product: CASSDSPLAGEQYF.

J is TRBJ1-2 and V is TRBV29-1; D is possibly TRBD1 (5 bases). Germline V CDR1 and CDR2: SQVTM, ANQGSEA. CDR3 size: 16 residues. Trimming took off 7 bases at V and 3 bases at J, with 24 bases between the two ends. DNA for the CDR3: TGCAGCGCCAAACACCGGGACTACGCGGTTGACTATGGCTACACCTTC. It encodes CSAKHRDYAVDYGYTF. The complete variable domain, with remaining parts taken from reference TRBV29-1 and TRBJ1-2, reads SAVISQKPSRDICQRGTSLTIQCQVDSQVTMMFWYRQQPGQSLTLIATANQGSEATYESGFVIDKFPISRPNLTFSTLTVSNMSPEDSSIYLCSAKHRDYAVDYGYTFGSGTRLTVV.

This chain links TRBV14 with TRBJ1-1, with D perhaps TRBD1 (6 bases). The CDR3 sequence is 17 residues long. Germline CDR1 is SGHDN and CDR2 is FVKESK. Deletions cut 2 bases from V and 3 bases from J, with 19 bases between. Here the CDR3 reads CASSQRGGRGGDTEAFF. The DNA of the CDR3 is TGTGCCAGCAGCCAAAGGGGGGGCAGGGGAGGGGACACTGAAGCTTTCTTT.

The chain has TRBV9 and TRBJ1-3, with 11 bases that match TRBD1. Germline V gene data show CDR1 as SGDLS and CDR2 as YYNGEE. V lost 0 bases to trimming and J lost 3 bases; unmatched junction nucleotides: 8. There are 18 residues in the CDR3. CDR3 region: CASSVALDRGLFGNTIYF. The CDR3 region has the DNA TGTGCCAGCAGCGTAGCTTTGGACAGGGGGCTTTTTGGAAACACCATATATTTT.

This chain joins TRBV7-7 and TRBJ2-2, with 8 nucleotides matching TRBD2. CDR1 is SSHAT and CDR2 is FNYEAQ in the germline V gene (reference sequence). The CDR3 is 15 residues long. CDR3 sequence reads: CASGPVGGGTGELFF. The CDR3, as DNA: TGTGCTAGCGGTCCCGTCGGCGGGGGGACCGGGGAGCTGTTTTTT.

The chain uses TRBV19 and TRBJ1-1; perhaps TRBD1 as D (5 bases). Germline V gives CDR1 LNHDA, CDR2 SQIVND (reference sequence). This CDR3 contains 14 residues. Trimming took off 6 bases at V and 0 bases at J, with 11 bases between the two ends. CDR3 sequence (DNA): TGTGCCAGTAGCCCCCAGGGATTGAACACTGAAGCTTTCTTT. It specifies CASSPQGLNTEAFF.

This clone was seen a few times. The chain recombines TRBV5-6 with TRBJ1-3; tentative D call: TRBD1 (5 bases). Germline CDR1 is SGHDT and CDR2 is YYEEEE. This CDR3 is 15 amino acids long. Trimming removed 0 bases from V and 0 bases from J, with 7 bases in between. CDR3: CASSLDRFSGNTIYF. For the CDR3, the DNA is TGTGCCAGCAGCTTGGACAGGTTCTCTGGAAACACCATATATTTT.

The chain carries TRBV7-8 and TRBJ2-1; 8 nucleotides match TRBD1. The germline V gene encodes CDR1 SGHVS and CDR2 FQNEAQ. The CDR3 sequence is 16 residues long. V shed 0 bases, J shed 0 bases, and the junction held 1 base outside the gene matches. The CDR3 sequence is CASSLADRASYNEQFF. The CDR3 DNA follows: TGTGCCAGCAGCTTAGCGGACAGGGCCTCCTACAATGAGCAGTTCTTC.

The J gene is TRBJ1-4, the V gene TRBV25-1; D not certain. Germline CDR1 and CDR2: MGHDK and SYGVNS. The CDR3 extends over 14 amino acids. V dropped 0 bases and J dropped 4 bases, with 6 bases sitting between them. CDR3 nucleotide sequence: TGTGCCAGCAGTGAATACAGAAATAATGAAAAACTGTTTTTT. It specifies CASSEYRNNEKLFF.

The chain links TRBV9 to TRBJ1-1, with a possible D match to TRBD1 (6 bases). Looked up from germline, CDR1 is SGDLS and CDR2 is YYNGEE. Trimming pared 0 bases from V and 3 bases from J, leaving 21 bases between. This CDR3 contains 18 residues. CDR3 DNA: TGTGCCAGCAGCGTAGACCCGCAAGGGGGTCCCTGGGACACTGAAGCTTTCTTT. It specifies CASSVDPQGGPWDTEAFF.

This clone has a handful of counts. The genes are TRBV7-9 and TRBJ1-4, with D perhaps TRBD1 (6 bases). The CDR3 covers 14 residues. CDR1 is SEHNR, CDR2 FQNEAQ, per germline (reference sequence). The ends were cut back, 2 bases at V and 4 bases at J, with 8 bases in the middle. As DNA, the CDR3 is TGTGCCAGCAGCTTATCAGGGGTTAATGAAAAACTGTTTTTT. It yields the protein CASSLSGVNEKLFF.

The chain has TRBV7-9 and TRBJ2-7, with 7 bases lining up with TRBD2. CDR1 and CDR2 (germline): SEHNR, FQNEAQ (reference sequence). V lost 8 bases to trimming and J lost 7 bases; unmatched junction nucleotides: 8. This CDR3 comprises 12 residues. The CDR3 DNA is TGTGCCAGCCACGGGGGGTCTAGGGAGCAGTACTTC. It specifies CASHGGSREQYF.

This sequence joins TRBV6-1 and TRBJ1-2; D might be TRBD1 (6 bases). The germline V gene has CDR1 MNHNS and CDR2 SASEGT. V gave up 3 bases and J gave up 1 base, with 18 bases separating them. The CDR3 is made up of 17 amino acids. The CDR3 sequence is CASSETETTGYNYGYTF. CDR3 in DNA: TGTGCCAGCAGTGAGACCGAGACGACAGGCTATAACTATGGCTACACCTTC.

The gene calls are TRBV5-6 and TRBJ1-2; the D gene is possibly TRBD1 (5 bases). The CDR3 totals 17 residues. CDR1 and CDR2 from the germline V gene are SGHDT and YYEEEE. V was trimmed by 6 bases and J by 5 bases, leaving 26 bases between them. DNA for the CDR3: TGTGCCAGCATCCCCTTAGGCGACAGCTCTCCATCTTATGGCTACACCTTC. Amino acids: CASIPLGDSSPSYGYTF.

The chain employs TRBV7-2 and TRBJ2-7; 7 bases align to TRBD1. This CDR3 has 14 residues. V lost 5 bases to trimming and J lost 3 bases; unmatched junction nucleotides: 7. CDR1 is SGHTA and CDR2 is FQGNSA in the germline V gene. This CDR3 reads CASSETGTVYEQYF. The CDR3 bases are TGTGCCAGCAGCGAAACCGGGACAGTCTACGAGCAGTACTTC.

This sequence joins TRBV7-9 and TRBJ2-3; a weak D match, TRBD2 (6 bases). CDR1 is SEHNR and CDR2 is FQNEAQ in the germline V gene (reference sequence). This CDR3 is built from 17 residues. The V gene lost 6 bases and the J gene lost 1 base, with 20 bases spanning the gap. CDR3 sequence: CASSNQAWERGTDTQYF. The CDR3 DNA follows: TGTGCCAGCAGTAACCAGGCCTGGGAGCGGGGCACAGATACGCAGTATTTT.

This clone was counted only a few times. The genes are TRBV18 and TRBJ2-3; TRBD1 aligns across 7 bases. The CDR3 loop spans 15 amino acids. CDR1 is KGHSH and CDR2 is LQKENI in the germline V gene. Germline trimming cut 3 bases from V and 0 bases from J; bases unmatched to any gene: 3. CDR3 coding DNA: TGTGCCAGCTCACCGGGGACAGAAAGCACAGATACGCAGTATTTT. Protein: CASSPGTESTDTQYF.

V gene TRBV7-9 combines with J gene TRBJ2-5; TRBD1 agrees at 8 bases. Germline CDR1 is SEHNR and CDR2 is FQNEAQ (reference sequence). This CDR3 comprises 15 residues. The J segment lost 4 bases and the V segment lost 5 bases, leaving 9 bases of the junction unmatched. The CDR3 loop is CASSHPDRERETQYF. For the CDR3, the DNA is TGTGCCAGCAGCCACCCGGACAGGGAGAGAGAGACCCAGTACTTC.

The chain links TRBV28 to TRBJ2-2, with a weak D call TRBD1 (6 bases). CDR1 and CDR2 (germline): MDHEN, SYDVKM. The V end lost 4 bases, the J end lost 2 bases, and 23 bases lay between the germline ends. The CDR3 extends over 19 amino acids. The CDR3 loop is CASSSLLQGIGGNTGELFF. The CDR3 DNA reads TGTGCCAGCAGTTCATTGCTACAGGGAATTGGAGGAAACACCGGGGAGCTGTTTTTT.

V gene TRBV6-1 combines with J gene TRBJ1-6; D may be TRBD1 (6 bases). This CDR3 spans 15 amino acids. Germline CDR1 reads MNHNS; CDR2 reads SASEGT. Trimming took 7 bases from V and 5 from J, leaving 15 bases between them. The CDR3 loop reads CASKIGQQDNSPLHF. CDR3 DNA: TGTGCCAGCAAGATAGGACAGCAAGATAATTCACCCCTCCACTTT.

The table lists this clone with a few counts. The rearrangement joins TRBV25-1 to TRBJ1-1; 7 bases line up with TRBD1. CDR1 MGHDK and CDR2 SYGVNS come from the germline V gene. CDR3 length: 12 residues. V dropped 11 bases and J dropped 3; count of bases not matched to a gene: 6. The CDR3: CAASGGHTEAFF. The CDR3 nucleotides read TGTGCCGCTTCAGGGGGGCACACTGAAGCTTTCTTT.